This entry lists 18 T cell receptor beta chains sequenced from one sample in a study of blood T cells in healthy people across ages. Alongside a J-beta primer mix, a sample-barcoded 5' primer served in a second PCR lasting roughly 7 to 12 cycles. TCRdb called the 5' RACE reads again in MiXCR, with one record for every CDR3 protein. The sample lists hundreds of thousands of distinct CDR3 sequences; 49% were seen once. The sequencing sample was made of blood. These receptors came from a woman aged 55-69 years in good health.

The chain joins TRBV15 to TRBJ1-2; D remains ambiguous. CDR1 LNHNV and CDR2 YYDKDF come from the germline V gene (reference sequence). V lost 2 bases, J lost 0 bases, and 7 bases lay in between. CDR3 length equals 14 residues. CDR3 loop: CATSRRPANYGYTF. CDR3 bases: TGTGCCACCAGCAGACGTCCAGCTAACTATGGCTACACCTTC.

The sample holds a few counts of this clonotype. The chain employs TRBV7-2 and TRBJ1-1, with a tentative D call TRBD1 (5 bases). The germline V gene encodes CDR1 SGHTA and CDR2 FQGNSA. V dropped 4 bases and J dropped 4 bases, with 16 bases sitting between them. The CDR3 consists of 15 residues. The CDR3 here is CASSSRGAGGTEAFF. The CDR3 DNA sequence: TGTGCCAGCAGCTCCCGCGGAGCCGGGGGCACTGAAGCTTTCTTT.

This clonotype was seen a few times. This CDR3 is CASSKGQGANSPLHF. CDR3 bases: TGTGCCAGCAGCAAAGGACAGGGGGCCAATTCACCCCTCCACTTT. V gene TRBV7-6 combines with J gene TRBJ1-6; 11 bases line up with TRBD1. Germline V lookup: CDR1 SGHVS, CDR2 FNYEAQ. V lost 5 bases and J lost 7; bases outside the gene matches: 4. CDR3 length: 15 residues.

The J gene is TRBJ1-6, the V gene TRBV18, with 10 bases matching TRBD1. The V segment lost 0 bases and the J segment 9 bases; nucleotides outside the gene matches: 5. The CDR3 has 16 residues. Germline CDR1 reads KGHSH; CDR2 reads LQKENI. The DNA for the CDR3 is TGTGCCAGCTCACCACCGGGACAGGGGAGAAGTTCACCCCTCCACTTT. Amino acid sequence: CASSPPGQGRSSPLHF.

The chain recombines TRBV7-2 with TRBJ1-1, with D possibly being TRBD1 (6 bases). V was clipped by 5 bases and J by 4 bases, with 17 bases between them. CDR3 length: 15 amino acids. CDR1 SGHTA and CDR2 FQGNSA come from the germline V gene. The CDR3 coding sequence is TGTGCCAGCAGCAGGCAGTCAGGGGATGGCACTGAAGCTTTCTTT. This gives the protein CASSRQSGDGTEAFF.

This chain links TRBV7-9 with TRBJ2-5; 10 positions agree with TRBD1. Germline CDR1 is SEHNR and CDR2 is FQNEAQ (reference sequence). The length of the CDR3 is 16 residues. The V segment lost 5 bases and the J segment 1 base; nucleotides outside the gene matches: 7. The CDR3 nucleotides read TGTGCCAGCAGCAGAGACAGGGGGCACCTCCAAGAGACCCAGTACTTC. Its protein product is CASSRDRGHLQETQYF.

The chain joins TRBV7-2 to TRBJ2-1, with 7 bases identical to TRBD1. The end of the DNA fits TRBJ2-7 better, so the J call may be wrong. This CDR3 has 15 residues. CDR1 is SGHTA and CDR2 is FQGNSA in the germline V gene. The CDR3 region is CASSTATGSYNEQYF. DNA of the CDR3: TGTGCCAGCAGCACAGCGACAGGGTCCTACAATGAGCAGTACTTC.

The gene calls are TRBV20-1 and TRBJ2-7, with 9 bases aligning to TRBD2. Trimming at V came to 1 base and at J to 3 bases, leaving 4 bases not matched to a gene. This CDR3 region has 14 residues. The germline gives CDR1 DFQATT, CDR2 SNEGSKA (reference sequence). CDR3 in amino acids: CSARVLAGNYEQYF. The CDR3 DNA reads TGCAGTGCTAGAGTCCTAGCGGGGAACTACGAGCAGTACTTC.

This clonotype was seen a handful of times. The chain links TRBV10-3 to TRBJ2-1; 13 nucleotides line up with TRBD2. The CDR3 has 17 residues. Germline CDR1 reads ENHRY; CDR2 reads SYGVKD. J gave up 4 bases and V 4 bases, and 7 bases lay outside the gene matches. The CDR3 DNA is TGTGCCATCAGTGCCGGACTAGCGGGAGACTCATACAATGAGCAGTTCTTC. This translates into CAISAGLAGDSYNEQFF.

The chain joins TRBV20-1 to TRBJ2-7; maybe TRBD1 (5 bases). The CDR3 contains 14 residues. V shed 3 bases and J shed 3 bases, with 15 bases lying between them. CDR1 and CDR2 (germline): DFQATT, SNEGSKA (reference sequence). As DNA, the CDR3 is TGCAGTGCTAGTAGACAGTCAATCCTCTACGAGCAGTACTTC. It codes for CSASRQSILYEQYF.

This chain joins TRBV20-1 and TRBJ2-1, with TRBD2 matching 8 bases. CDR1 DFQATT and CDR2 SNEGSKA come from the germline V gene (reference sequence). V was clipped by 6 bases and J by 8 bases; unmatched bases: 18. This CDR3 comprises 16 residues. CDR3 coding DNA: TGCAGTGCCTGCCCACCGGGACTAGAGGTTTGGGATGAGCAGTTCTTC. Translated: CSACPPGLEVWDEQFF.

The genes are TRBV20-1 and TRBJ2-1; TRBD2 agrees at 11 bases. V dropped 6 bases and J dropped 3; count of bases not matched to a gene: 13. The CDR3 is 17 residues long. Germline CDR1 and CDR2: DFQATT and SNEGSKA (reference sequence). The CDR3 region has the DNA TGCAGTGCCAAACTAGCGGGAGCGTTGGCAGGCTACAATGAGCAGTTCTTC. Translated: CSAKLAGALAGYNEQFF.

J is TRBJ1-1 and V is TRBV25-1; D is unresolved. Germline V gives CDR1 MGHDK, CDR2 SYGVNS. The V end was cut by 2 bases, the J end by 5 bases, with 6 bases between. This CDR3 is 12 amino acids long. This chain's CDR3 is CASSEGITEAFF. The CDR3 nucleotides read TGTGCCAGCAGTGAAGGGATTACTGAAGCTTTCTTT.

The V gene is TRBV11-1, the J gene TRBJ2-1, with D tentatively TRBD2 (7 bases). This CDR3 region has 13 residues. The V gene lost 5 bases and the J gene lost 8 bases, with 13 bases spanning the gap. Germline CDR1 SGHAT, CDR2 FQDESV (reference sequence). The CDR3 DNA is TGTGCCAGCAGCCTATGGGGGGGCTATGAGCAGTTCTTC. Its protein product is CASSLWGGYEQFF.

This clonotype has just a few counts. J is TRBJ2-2 and V is TRBV28; 8 nucleotides agree with TRBD1. Germline V gene lookup returns CDR1 MDHEN and CDR2 SYDVKM. The CDR3 is 15 amino acids. V shed 2 bases and J 6 bases; nucleotides not matched to a gene: 5. CDR3 in DNA: TGTGCCAGCAGTTTAAGGACAGGGTGGGCCGGGGAGCTGTTTTTT. This gives the protein CASSLRTGWAGELFF.

There are many counts of this clonotype. The chain joins TRBV7-2 to TRBJ2-7, with 11 bases identical to TRBD2. The CDR3 covers 15 residues. J gave up 4 bases and V 5 bases, and 7 bases lay outside the gene matches. Germline V lookup: CDR1 SGHTA, CDR2 FQGNSA. The CDR3 region has the DNA TGTGCCAGCAGCGCACGACTAGCGGGAAGGTACGAGCAGTACTTC. This gives the protein CASSARLAGRYEQYF.

Comments on this clonotype: A much bigger clone sits one base away, suggesting this may be a read error. DNA for the CDR3: TGTGCCAGCAGCCAGGGACTAGCGGGCCAAGAGACCCAGTACTTC. It yields the protein CASSQGLAGQETQYF. The J gene is TRBJ2-5, the V gene TRBV3-1; 12 bases line up with TRBD2. The CDR3 contains 15 residues. The V gene end was trimmed by 3 bases and the J gene end by 1 base; junction bases not matched to a gene: 0. The germline V gene has CDR1 LGHDT and CDR2 YNNKEL (reference sequence).

This clonotype was detected only a few times. The chain links TRBV6-7 to TRBJ2-1; 7 bases agree with TRBD2. TRBV6-7 is given ORF status, its function remaining uncertain. V was clipped by 4 bases and J by 2 bases; unmatched bases: 8. CDR3 length equals 16 residues. This CDR3 reads CASSSRTSKTYNEQFF. CDR3 nucleotides: TGTGCCAGCAGTTCCCGGACTAGTAAGACCTACAATGAGCAGTTCTTC.